The rows below give T cell receptor beta chains drawn from one sample of a study of blood T cell repertoires in COVID-19. Sequencing used immunoSEQ multiplex PCR; TCRdb keeps in-frame clones, though not all of them. The sample has 200,000 to 250,000 clones; about 81% are singletons. The sequencing input was PBMCs or T cells enriched from blood (not recorded which). These receptors were taken from a man in his forties who had recovered from COVID-19. The CDR3 runs from the conserved cysteine through the conserved F or W. D genes are given only for firm matches. Clone size is shown for a subset of rows, as once, few, many or a class of expanded clone.

j_gene | d_gene | v_gene | abundance | CDR3aa | CDR3nt
TRBJ1-6 | - | TRBV21-1 | - | CASSITGSGSPLHF | TGTGCCAGCAGTATAACAGGGTCGGGGTCACCCCTCCACTTT
TRBJ2-1 | TRBD2 | TRBV9 | - | CASSPGLGDYNEQFF | TGTGCCAGCAGCCCGGGACTAGGGGACTACAATGAGCAGTTCTTC
TRBJ2-1 | - | TRBV2 | - | CASSEAGYNEQFF | TGTGCCAGCAGTGAGGCAGGGTACAATGAGCAGTTCTTC
TRBJ2-1 | - | TRBV27 | - | CASSLLSSNEQFF | TGTGCCAGCAGTTTACTTAGCTCCAATGAGCAGTTCTTC
TRBJ1-2 | TRBD1 | TRBV11-2 | many | CASSRDRGRGYTF | TGTGCCAGCAGCCGAGACAGGGGTCGCGGCTACACCTTC
TRBJ2-1 | TRBD2 | TRBV27 | - | CASRSGRALVEQFF | TGTGCCAGCAGAAGCGGGAGGGCCTTGGTTGAGCAGTTCTTC
TRBJ2-3 | - | TRBV7-9 | - | CASSSLLTDTQYF | TGTGCCAGCAGCTCCCTACTCACAGATACGCAGTATTTT
TRBJ1-6 | - | TRBV19 | once | CASSMVGQASSPLHF | TGTGCCAGTAGTATGGTCGGGCAGGCTAGCTCACCCCTCCACTTT
TRBJ2-7 | - | TRBV6-5 | - | CATGRRTGSSYEQYF | TGTGCCACAGGCCGGCGGACGGGGAGTTCCTACGAGCAGTACTTC
TRBJ1-2 | TRBD1 | TRBV10-3 | - | CAASGTDYGYTF | TGTGCCGCGTCCGGGACAGACTATGGCTACACCTTC
TRBJ1-1 | - | TRBV12-3/TRBV12-4 | once | CAAGRGMNTEAFF | TGTGCCGCGGGGAGGGGGATGAACACTGAAGCTTTCTTT
TRBJ1-2 | - | TRBV4-1 | few | CASSQDDGGTGGLNYGYTF | TGCGCCAGCAGCCAAGACGATGGGGGCACGGGGGGACTAAACTATGGCTACACCTTC
TRBJ1-2 | - | TRBV6-5 | - | CASTYSLTEPNGYTF | TGTGCCAGCACCTACTCCTTGACAGAGCCCAACGGCTACACCTTC
TRBJ2-3 | - | TRBV19 | - | CASTRTGTDTQYF | TGTGCCAGCACCCGGACAGGCACAGATACGCAGTATTTT
TRBJ2-5 | - | TRBV19 | many | CASSIESRTQYF | TGTGCCAGTAGTATCGAGTCGAGGACCCAGTACTTC
TRBJ2-2 | - | TRBV24-1 | - | CATSGGSYTGELFF | TGTGCCACCAGTGGAGGGTCCTACACCGGGGAGCTGTTTTTT
TRBJ2-3 | - | TRBV10-1 | - | CASSRGDTDTQYF | TGCGCCAGCAGCCGCGGGGACACAGATACGCAGTATTTT
TRBJ1-2 | - | TRBV5-1 | - | CASSLTLDGVGYTF | TGCGCCAGCAGCTTGACCTTAGACGGAGTTGGCTACACCTTC
TRBJ2-7 | - | TRBV24-1 | - | CATSAGPLEQYF | TGTGCCACCAGTGCAGGTCCCCTCGAGCAGTACTTC
TRBJ1-2 | - | TRBV6-1 | - | CASSAKRGNTGTNYGYTF | TGTGCCAGCAGTGCCAAGAGGGGTAACACAGGGACTAACTATGGCTACACCTTC
TRBJ2-3 | - | TRBV4-2 | - | CASSQGGGTQYF | TGTGCCAGCAGTCAAGGGGGGGGTACGCAGTATTTT
TRBJ1-1 | - | TRBV6-2/TRBV6-3 | - | CASSQRGRRAFF | TGTGCCAGCAGTCAACGGGGGAGAAGGGCTTTCTTT
TRBJ1-6 | - | TRBV27 | - | CASTKRGYNSPLHF | TGTGCCAGCACTAAGCGGGGGTATAATTCACCCCTCCACTTT
TRBJ2-7 | TRBD2 | TRBV5-4 | - | CASSFLPSGYYEQYF | TGTGCCAGCAGCTTCCTTCCTAGCGGCTACTACGAGCAGTACTTC
TRBJ1-4 | - | TRBV2 | few | CASRRQGSNEKLFF | TGTGCCAGCCGCCGCCAGGGAAGTAATGAAAAACTGTTTTTT
TRBJ2-1 | TRBD2 | TRBV4-1 | - | CASSQDQASGNDEQFF | TGCGCCAGCAGCCAAGATCAGGCTAGCGGGAACGATGAGCAGTTCTTC
TRBJ2-7 | TRBD1 | TRBV27 | few | CASGDRGWSYEQYF | TGTGCCAGCGGAGACAGGGGATGGTCCTACGAGCAGTACTTC
TRBJ2-3 | TRBD1 | TRBV18 | - | CASSPKQRQGSFTDTQYF | TGTGCCAGCTCACCCAAGCAGCGACAGGGCTCTTTCACAGATACGCAGTATTTT
TRBJ1-1 | - | TRBV3-1/TRBV3-2 | - | CASSQSGLWDTEAFF | TGTGCCAGCAGCCAGTCAGGCCTCTGGGACACTGAAGCTTTCTTT
TRBJ2-1 | TRBD1 | TRBV5-5 | - | CASSRNRGRNEQFF | TGTGCCAGCAGCCGAAACAGGGGTCGCAATGAGCAGTTCTTC
TRBJ1-2 | - | TRBV7-8 | few | CASSLSVGANRYGYTF | TGTGCCAGCAGCTTAAGTGTGGGGGCGAATCGCTATGGCTACACCTTC
TRBJ1-5 | - | TRBV6-5 | - | CASVAGDQPQHF | TGTGCCAGCGTTGCAGGGGATCAGCCCCAGCATTTT
TRBJ2-1 | TRBD2 | TRBV24-1 | - | CATGVAGGQYNEQFF | TGTGCCACCGGAGTGGCGGGAGGGCAGTACAATGAGCAGTTCTTC
TRBJ2-7 | TRBD1 | TRBV3-1/TRBV3-2 | - | CASSRGQGTYEQYF | TGTGCCAGCAGCCGTGGACAGGGAACCTACGAGCAGTACTTC
TRBJ2-7 | TRBD1 | TRBV7-3 | - | CASSIGTAEQYF | TGTGCCAGCAGCATCGGGACAGCCGAGCAGTACTTC
TRBJ1-2 | - | TRBV30 | - | CAWSVRGYGYTF | TGTGCCTGGAGTGTACGAGGGTATGGCTACACCTTC
TRBJ2-1 | - | TRBV9 | - | CASSDRGSRAYNEQFF | TGTGCCAGCAGCGACCGGGGGTCTCGCGCCTACAATGAGCAGTTCTTC
TRBJ1-1 | - | TRBV19 | - | CASSISAGRVTEAFF | TGTGCCAGTAGTATATCCGCGGGGAGAGTCACTGAAGCTTTCTTT
TRBJ2-5 | - | TRBV7-2 | - | CASSLGGLAQETQYF | TGTGCCAGCAGCTTAGGTGGTCTAGCGCAAGAGACCCAGTACTTC
TRBJ2-1 | TRBD2 | TRBV11-1 | - | CASGPLAGGLYNEQFF | TGTGCCAGCGGCCCCCTAGCGGGGGGGTTATACAATGAGCAGTTCTTC
TRBJ1-4 | TRBD1 | TRBV7-9 | - | CASSPLSTQGARGNEKLFF | TGTGCCAGCAGCCCCCTTTCGACCCAGGGGGCGCGGGGTAATGAAAAACTGTTTTTT
TRBJ1-5 | - | TRBV3-1/TRBV3-2 | once | CASSPQINQPQHF | TGTGCCAGCAGCCCACAGATCAATCAGCCCCAGCATTTT
TRBJ1-3 | - | TRBV7-9 | - | CASSPAGATNTIYF | TGTGCCAGCAGCCCCGCGGGGGCTACCAACACCATATATTTT
TRBJ2-7 | TRBD2 | TRBV5-1 | - | CASKGTSGSRTYEQYF | TGCGCCAGCAAGGGGACTAGCGGGAGCCGTACCTACGAGCAGTACTTC
TRBJ1-2 | - | TRBV4-1 | - | CASSPPEGLANYGYTF | TGCGCCAGCAGCCCACCAGAGGGCTTAGCTAACTATGGCTACACCTTC
TRBJ2-1 | TRBD2 | TRBV7-3 | - | CASSFRTSGTTMYEQFF | TGTGCCAGCAGCTTCCGGACTAGCGGGACTACAATGTATGAGCAGTTCTTC
TRBJ1-2 | TRBD1 | TRBV25-1 | - | CASSSPGTEDYGYTF | TGTGCCAGCAGTTCCCCCGGGACAGAAGACTATGGCTACACCTTC
TRBJ1-1 | - | TRBV12-3/TRBV12-4 | - | CASRPGGWRAFF | TGTGCCAGCAGACCAGGCGGGTGGCGAGCTTTCTTT
TRBJ2-4 | - | TRBV5-1 | - | CASSLRQDLQAKNIQYF | TGCGCCAGCAGCTTAAGACAGGACCTCCAAGCCAAAAACATTCAGTACTTC
TRBJ2-5 | TRBD2 | TRBV7-6 | - | CASRIGTSGSETQYF | TGTGCCAGCAGGATCGGGACTAGCGGGAGTGAGACCCAGTACTTC
TRBJ1-2 | TRBD1 | TRBV5-1 | - | CASSLETGGGYGYTF | TGCGCCAGCAGCTTGGAGACAGGGGGCGGTTATGGCTACACCTTC
TRBJ2-6 | - | TRBV7-9 | few | CASGASGANVLTF | TGTGCCAGTGGAGCCTCTGGGGCCAACGTCCTGACTTTC
TRBJ2-7 | - | TRBV9 | - | CASSGSPGGQYEQYF | TGTGCCAGCAGCGGTTCCCCCGGGGGGCAGTACGAGCAGTACTTC
TRBJ2-2 | - | TRBV19 | - | CATSPSGSPGELFF | TGTGCCACCTCCCCGTCCGGGAGCCCCGGGGAGCTGTTTTTT
TRBJ2-1 | - | TRBV6-4 | once | CASSGSGNEQFF | TGTGCCAGCAGTGGGTCCGGCAATGAGCAGTTCTTC
TRBJ2-7 | TRBD1 | TRBV5-6 | - | CASSLYGTGVSYEQYF | TGTGCCAGCAGCTTGTATGGGACAGGGGTGTCCTACGAGCAGTACTTC